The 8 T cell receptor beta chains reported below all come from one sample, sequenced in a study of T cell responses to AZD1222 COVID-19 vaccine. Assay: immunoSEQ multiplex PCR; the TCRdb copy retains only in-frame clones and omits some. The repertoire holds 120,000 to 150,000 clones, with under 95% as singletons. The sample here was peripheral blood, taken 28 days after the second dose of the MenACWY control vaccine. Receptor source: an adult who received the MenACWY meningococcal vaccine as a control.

CDR3 residues: CAWSSGQGDQPQHF. The CDR3 bases are TGTGCCTGGAGTTCGGGACAGGGAGATCAGCCCCAGCATTTT. The gene calls are TRBV30 and TRBJ1-5, with 9 positions matching TRBD1. The germline gives CDR1 GTSNPN, CDR2 SVGIG (reference sequence). The CDR3 covers 14 residues. V lost 2 bases to trimming and J lost 5 bases; unmatched junction nucleotides: 4.

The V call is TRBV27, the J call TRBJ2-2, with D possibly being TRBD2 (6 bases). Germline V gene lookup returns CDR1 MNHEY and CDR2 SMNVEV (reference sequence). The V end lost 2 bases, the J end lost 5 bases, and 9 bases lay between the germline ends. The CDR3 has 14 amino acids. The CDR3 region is CASSLGTATGELFF. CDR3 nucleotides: TGTGCCAGCAGTTTAGGGACTGCTACCGGGGAGCTGTTTTTT.

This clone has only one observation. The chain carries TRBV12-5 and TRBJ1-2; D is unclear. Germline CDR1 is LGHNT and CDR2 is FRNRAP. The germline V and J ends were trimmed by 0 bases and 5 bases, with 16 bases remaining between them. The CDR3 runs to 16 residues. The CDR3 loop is CASGLVDPPKQYGYTF. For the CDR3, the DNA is TGTGCTAGTGGTTTGGTAGACCCGCCAAAGCAGTATGGCTACACCTTC. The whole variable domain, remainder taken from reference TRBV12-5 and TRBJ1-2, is DARVTQTPRHKVTEMGQEVTMRCQPILGHNTVFWYRQTMMQGLELLAYFRNRAPLDDSGMPKDRFSAEMPDATLATLKIQPSEPRDSAVYFCASGLVDPPKQYGYTFGSGTRLTVV.

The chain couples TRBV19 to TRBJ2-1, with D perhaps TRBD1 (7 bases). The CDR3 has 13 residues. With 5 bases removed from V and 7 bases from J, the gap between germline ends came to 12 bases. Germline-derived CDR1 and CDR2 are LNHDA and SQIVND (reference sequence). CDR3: CASSQPGGNEQFF. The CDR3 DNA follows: TGTGCCAGTAGTCAACCAGGGGGGAATGAGCAGTTCTTC.

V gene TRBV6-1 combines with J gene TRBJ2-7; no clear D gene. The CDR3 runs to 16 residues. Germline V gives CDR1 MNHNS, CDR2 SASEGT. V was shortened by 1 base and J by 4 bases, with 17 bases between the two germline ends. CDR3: CASSEGVGAPLYEQYF. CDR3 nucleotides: TGTGCCAGCAGTGAAGGTGTTGGCGCCCCGCTATACGAGCAGTACTTC.

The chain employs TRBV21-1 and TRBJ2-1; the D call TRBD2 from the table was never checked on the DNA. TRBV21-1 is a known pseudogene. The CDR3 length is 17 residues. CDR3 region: CASSKVKELSSYNEQFF. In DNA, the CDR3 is TGTGCCAGCAGCAAAGTGAAGGAGTTAAGCTCCTACAATGAGCAGTTCTTC.

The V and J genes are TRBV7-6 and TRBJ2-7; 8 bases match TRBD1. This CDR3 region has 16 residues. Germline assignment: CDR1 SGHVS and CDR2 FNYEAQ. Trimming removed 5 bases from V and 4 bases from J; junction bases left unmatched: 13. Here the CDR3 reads CASSQFGQGGGYEQYF. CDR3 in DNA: TGTGCCAGCAGCCAATTCGGACAGGGAGGCGGGTACGAGCAGTACTTC.

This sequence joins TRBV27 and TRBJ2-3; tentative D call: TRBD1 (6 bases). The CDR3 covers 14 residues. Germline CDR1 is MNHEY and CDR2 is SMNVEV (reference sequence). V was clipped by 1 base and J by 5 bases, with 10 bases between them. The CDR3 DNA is TGTGCCAGCAGTTTATTCGAGGGGGAAGATACGCAGTATTTT. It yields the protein CASSLFEGEDTQYF.